Following are 21 T cell receptor beta chains from one sample sequenced in a study of patients and donors after allogeneic stem cell transplantation. TCRdb recomputed calls from the RT-PCR reads with MiXCR, one row per CDR3 protein. The sample gives about 200,000 distinct CDR3 sequences, more than 35% of which show up once; about 33% is in the top ten. Sequencing input: blood, either unsorted or a sorted T cell fraction (not recorded which). Receptors were obtained from a human donor who was either an allogeneic HSCT recipient or a stem cell or donor lymphocyte infusion donor (not recorded which). It is not recorded whose cells these are; they may come from a transplant donor.

The chain combines TRBV19 with TRBJ2-3, with D tentatively TRBD1 (6 bases). The CDR3 sequence is 14 residues long. Germline values: CDR1 LNHDA, CDR2 SQIVND (reference sequence). The ends were cut back, 1 base at V and 2 bases at J, with 7 bases in the middle. The CDR3 bases are TGTGCCAGTAGTATAGGGACAGTCACAGATACGCAGTATTTT. This encodes CASSIGTVTDTQYF.

This clonotype was counted many times. J is TRBJ1-1 and V is TRBV12-3 or TRBV12-4, with D perhaps TRBD1 (6 bases). Trimming took 5 bases from V and 6 from J, leaving 19 bases between them. This CDR3 has 15 amino acids. The CDR3: CASSPGEGLVAEAFF. The CDR3 nucleotides are TGTGCCAGCAGTCCAGGGGAGGGTTTAGTTGCTGAAGCTTTCTTT.

The rearrangement uses TRBV28 and TRBJ1-1; D is unresolved. CDR3 length: 16 amino acids. Germline loops: CDR1 MDHEN, CDR2 SYDVKM. Trimming took off 4 bases at V and 4 bases at J, with 19 bases between the two ends. This CDR3 is CASSSRRSYLGTEAFF. The CDR3 region has the DNA TGTGCCAGCAGTTCCCGGCGTAGTTACCTCGGCACTGAAGCTTTCTTT.

The chain recombines TRBV19 with TRBJ2-1; 11 nucleotides align to TRBD2. V lost 5 bases, J lost 15 bases, and 18 bases stayed unmatched. This CDR3 has 16 amino acids. The germline gives CDR1 LNHDA, CDR2 SQIVND (reference sequence). This chain's CDR3 is CASSSNPGLAVPGGFF. CDR3 nucleotide sequence: TGTGCCAGTAGTTCCAATCCGGGACTAGCGGTCCCAGGTGGGTTCTTC. The full variable domain, with the rest looked up from reference TRBV19 and TRBJ2-1, is DGGITQSPKYLFRKEGQNVTLSCEQNLNHDAMYWYRQDPGQGLRLIYYSQIVNDFQKGDIAEGYSVSREKKESFPLTVTSAQKNPTAFYLCASSSNPGLAVPGGFFGPGTRLTVL.

This clonotype was seen a few times. This chain joins TRBV7-3 and TRBJ2-2; D uncertain. The CDR3 is made up of 17 amino acids. The germline CDR1 and CDR2 sequences are SGHTA and FQGTGA. V lost 1 base and J 0 bases, leaving 12 bases between the germline ends. The CDR3 reads CASSLNGPGTNTGELFF. In nucleotides, the CDR3 is TGTGCCAGCAGCTTAAATGGCCCGGGTACGAACACCGGGGAGCTGTTTTTT.

The rearrangement links TRBV7-9 to TRBJ2-1; a possible D gene is TRBD2 (6 bases). The CDR3 is 16 amino acids. Trimming stripped 5 bases from V and 3 bases from J, with 17 bases between. Germline V gene data show CDR1 as SEHNR and CDR2 as FQNEAQ (reference sequence). CDR3 nucleotide sequence: TGTGCCAGCAGCCTAGTGCCTAGCGTAGACTACAATGAGCAGTTCTTC. It specifies CASSLVPSVDYNEQFF.

This clonotype appeared a few times. V gene TRBV7-2 combines with J gene TRBJ1-2, with D unclear. Germline V gene data show CDR1 as SGHTA and CDR2 as FQGNSA. Trimming removed 2 bases at V and 3 bases at J, with 7 bases between. CDR3 size: 13 residues. CDR3 DNA: TGTGCCAGCAGCTTATGGCGGGACTATGGCTACACCTTC. It specifies CASSLWRDYGYTF.

This sequence joins TRBV5-1 and TRBJ2-4; D call uncertain. This CDR3 has 15 amino acids. From germline, CDR1 is SGHRS and CDR2 YFSETQ. The germline V and J ends were trimmed by 0 bases and 6 bases, with 13 bases remaining between them. The CDR3, as DNA: TGCGCCAGCAGCTTGGATAGACCGTCCGGAAACATTCAGTACTTC. It yields the protein CASSLDRPSGNIQYF.

The J gene is TRBJ2-1, the V gene TRBV7-3; possible D gene TRBD2, 6 bases. Germline CDR1 SGHTA, CDR2 FQGTGA. Trimming shortened V by 2 bases and J by 6 bases, and 11 bases separated the two germline ends. The CDR3 loop spans 14 amino acids. The CDR3 nucleotides read TGTGCCAGCAGCTTAGTACTAGCCTCCAATGAGCAGTTCTTC. Protein sequence: CASSLVLASNEQFF. The full variable domain, completed using reference TRBV7-3 and TRBJ2-1, is GAGVSQTPSNKVTEKGKYVELRCDPISGHTALYWYRQSLGQGPEFLIYFQGTGAADDSGLPNDRFFAVRPEGSVSTLKIQRTERGDSAVYLCASSLVLASNEQFFGPGTRLTVL.

The chain employs TRBV27 and TRBJ2-2; D unclear. The CDR3 is made up of 17 amino acids. V lost 0 bases and J lost 5, with 16 bases in between. Germline lookup yields CDR1 MNHEY and CDR2 SMNVEV (reference sequence). The CDR3 coding sequence is TGTGCCAGCAGTTTATCGGCCGGTTCATTAGTGACCGGGGAGCTGTTTTTT. It encodes CASSLSAGSLVTGELFF.

This clonotype turned up a few times. The V call is TRBV6-2 or TRBV6-3, the J call TRBJ1-2; D may be TRBD1 (5 bases). CDR3 length equals 16 residues. Germline lookup yields CDR1 MNHEY and CDR2 SVGEGT. Trimming removed 0 bases from V and 4 bases from J, with 15 bases in between. The chain's CDR3 is CASSYSITPGPYGYTF. As DNA, the CDR3 is TGTGCCAGCAGTTACTCGATCACCCCGGGGCCCTATGGCTACACCTTC.

The chain combines TRBV7-6 with TRBJ2-7; D is possibly TRBD1 (5 bases). CDR1 is SGHVS and CDR2 is FNYEAQ in the germline V gene. Trimming left V 1 base short and J 4 bases short, with 11 bases between. The CDR3 extends over 14 amino acids. The CDR3 is CASSLGTSVYEQYF. The CDR3 DNA follows: TGTGCCAGCAGCTTAGGGACATCAGTTTACGAGCAGTACTTC. Complete variable domain (other parts from reference TRBV7-6 and TRBJ2-7): GAGVSQSPRYKVTKRGQDVALRCDPISGHVSLYWYRQALGQGPEFLTYFNYEAQQDKSGLPNDRFSAERPEGSISTLTIQRTEQRDSAMYRCASSLGTSVYEQYFGPGTRLTVT.

The chain links TRBV12-3 or TRBV12-4 to TRBJ1-2, with 7 bases lining up with TRBD1. V trimming: 5 bases; J trimming: 3 bases; junction bases outside the gene matches: 12. The CDR3 has 16 amino acids. The CDR3: CASSLHRGSLDYGYTF. CDR3 sequence (DNA): TGTGCCAGCAGTCTTCACAGGGGATCCTTGGACTATGGCTACACCTTC.

The chain combines TRBV12-3 or TRBV12-4 with TRBJ1-2, with D uncertain. The V and J ends lost 8 bases and 5 bases respectively, with 15 bases between them. The CDR3 runs to 13 residues. CDR3 in DNA: TGTGCCAGCTTTGGAGAGAGGGATTATGGCTACACCTTC. Translation gives CASFGERDYGYTF.

The V gene is TRBV19, the J gene TRBJ2-1; 7 nucleotides match TRBD1. Losses at the gene ends were 6 bases for V and 3 bases for J; bases not matched to a gene: 5. Germline V gene lookup returns CDR1 LNHDA and CDR2 SQIVND (reference sequence). The CDR3 is 14 residues long. The chain's CDR3 is CASRGDRNYNEQFF. As DNA, the CDR3 is TGTGCCAGTAGGGGGGACAGAAACTACAATGAGCAGTTCTTC.

This chain connects TRBV9 to TRBJ2-5, with D unresolved. Germline V gene lookup returns CDR1 SGDLS and CDR2 YYNGEE. V was shortened by 3 bases and J by 2 bases, with 8 bases between the two germline ends. This CDR3 has 13 amino acids. The DNA of the CDR3 is TGTGCCAGCAGCGCAGGACCACAAGAGACCCAGTACTTC. Its translation: CASSAGPQETQYF.

This clonotype came up a few times. The gene calls are TRBV6-2 or TRBV6-3 and TRBJ2-7, with 9 bases that match TRBD2. J lost 3 bases, V lost 4 bases, and 10 bases had no gene match. Per the germline V gene, CDR1 is MNHEY and CDR2 is SVGEGT. The CDR3 has 16 residues. CDR3 sequence reads: CASSFPGTSYFYEQYF. The CDR3 nucleotides read TGTGCCAGCAGTTTCCCCGGGACTAGCTACTTCTACGAGCAGTACTTC.

CDR3 sequence: CARTDRVLNTEAFF. The CDR3 nucleotides read TGTGCCAGGACCGACAGGGTGCTGAACACTGAAGCTTTCTTT. The rearrangement joins TRBV9 to TRBJ1-1; TRBD1 matches at 7 bases. The CDR3 length is 14 residues. CDR1 is SGDLS, CDR2 YYNGEE, per germline. V trimming: 8 bases; J trimming: 0 bases; junction bases outside the gene matches: 7. The full variable domain, in which reference TRBV9 and TRBJ1-1 provide the parts outside the CDR3, is DSGVTQTPKHLITATGQRVTLRCSPRSGDLSVYWYQQSLDQGLQFLIQYYNGEERAKGNILERFSAQQFPDLHSELNLSSLELGDSALYFCARTDRVLNTEAFFGQGTRLTVV.

This clonotype came up a few times. The CDR3 DNA sequence: TGTGCCAGCAGTTTGGACGGGGAGAGCAATCAGCCCCAGCATTTT. Its translation is CASSLDGESNQPQHF. The chain joins TRBV12-3 or TRBV12-4 to TRBJ1-5; D is ambiguous. The ends were cut back, 3 bases at V and 1 base at J, with 10 bases in the middle. This CDR3 comprises 15 residues.

This chain uses TRBV7-2 with TRBJ1-3, with D uncertain. The germline V gene has CDR1 SGHTA and CDR2 FQGNSA. This CDR3 spans 14 amino acids. V lost 10 bases to trimming and J lost 3 bases, with 16 bases between them. CDR3 residues: CATRTAPGGNTIYF. DNA of the CDR3: TGTGCCACCCGCACGGCCCCGGGTGGAAACACCATATATTTT.

The chain has TRBV28 and TRBJ2-1; D gene unclear. This CDR3 is 16 amino acids long. CDR1 and CDR2 from the germline V gene are MDHEN and SYDVKM. Trimming stripped 3 bases from V and 0 bases from J, with 12 bases between. The DNA of the CDR3 is TGTGCCAGCAGTTTGGTCGAGGTAGGCTCCTACAATGAGCAGTTCTTC. Its protein is CASSLVEVGSYNEQFF. The variable domain in full, completed from reference TRBV28 and TRBJ2-1, reads DVKVTQSSRYLVKRTGEKVFLECVQDMDHENMFWYRQDPGLGLRLIYFSYDVKMKEKGDIPEGYSVSREKKERFSLILESASTNQTSMYLCASSLVEVGSYNEQFFGPGTRLTVL.